This TCR beta chain was documented in a study of blood T cell repertoires in COVID-19. Study information: There were acute and convalescent COVID-19 samples, and they came from the United States, Italy and Spain. In each case, the material was cDNA or gDNA derived from T cells, B-cell-depleted T cells, or PBMCs.

The ends were cut back, 6 bases at V and 8 bases at J, with 13 bases in the middle. Germline CDR1 reads MGHDK; CDR2 reads SYGVNS. CDR3 length: 12 residues. Sequencing used immunoSEQ multiplex PCR; TCRdb keeps in-frame clones, though not all of them. The table shows about 260,000 clones, with around 87% occurring only once. The sample was peripheral blood. The rearrangement uses TRBV25-1 and TRBJ1-2; D gene unclear. The receptor comes from a woman between 50 and 59 years old with acute or convalescent COVID-19. The CDR3 DNA is TGTGCCAGCAGCTACACGGCGGGCGGCTACACCTTC. Protein: CASSYTAGGYTF.